This is a list of T cell receptor beta chains from one sample in a study of blood T cell repertoires in COVID-19. TCRdb keeps only in-frame clones here, not all; method: immunoSEQ multiplex PCR. Of 300,000 or so clones listed, over 80% were seen once; the top ten hold 3% to 4%. The sample taken for sequencing was peripheral blood. The source is a woman aged 40 to 50 with acute or convalescent COVID-19. Both conserved end residues are part of each CDR3. A D gene is named only where the DNA matches it firmly. A clone size is listed for some rows: how often the clone was seen (once, few, many), or a class if it is expanded.

NA NA TRBJ1-2 TRBV14 TGTGCCAGCAGCCAAGATAGAAGGAGTACCTATGGCTACACCTTC CASSQDRRSTYGYTF
NA TRBD1 TRBJ1-3 TRBV2 TGTGCCAGCAGTGAAGGGACAGGGTTTGGAAACACCATATATTTT CASSEGTGFGNTIYF
NA TRBD2 TRBJ2-1 TRBV6-1 TGTGCCAGCAGTGAAGGCCGGTGGAGGGGACTAGCGGGGTACAATGAGCAGTTCTTC CASSEGRWRGLAGYNEQFF
NA TRBD2 TRBJ2-2 TRBV2 TGTGCCAGCGCAGCGGGGAGACACTACACCGGGGAGCTGTTTTTT CASAAGRHYTGELFF
NA NA TRBJ2-1 TRBV5-3 TGTGCCAGAAGCTTGGCCGGGGTGGATGAGCAGTTCTTC CARSLAGVDEQFF
NA NA TRBJ2-5 TRBV7-2 TGTGCCAGCAGCTTACAAGACGGTCGGGTTGGGACCCAGTACTTC CASSLQDGRVGTQYF
NA TRBD2 TRBJ2-1 TRBV5-4 TGTGCCAGCGCCCGCGCGGGGGGGATGTACAATGAGCAGTTCTTC CASARAGGMYNEQFF
NA NA TRBJ1-2 TRBV27 TGTGCCAGCAGTTTCTCCGGGGTCGACTATGGCTACACCTTC CASSFSGVDYGYTF
NA TRBD1 TRBJ1-1 TRBV11-2 TGTGCCAGCAGCTTGGGGACAGGGGGCCTGAACACTGAAGCTTTCTTT CASSLGTGGLNTEAFF
NA NA TRBJ1-5 TRBV2 TGTGCCAGCACCGTAGAAGGGGCTAGCAATCAGCCCCAGCATTTT CASTVEGASNQPQHF
NA NA TRBJ1-1 TRBV18 TGTGCCAGCTCACCGACAGCGCGTGAAGCTTTCTTT CASSPTAREAFF
NA NA TRBJ1-6 TRBV27 TGTGCCAGCAGTCCAGACCACAGTCCAGTTAATTCACCCCTCCACTTT CASSPDHSPVNSPLHF
NA NA TRBJ1-1 TRBV11-2 TGTGCCAGCAGCTTAGGACCGGGACACGGTATGTTT CASSLGPGHGMF
NA NA TRBJ2-3 TRBV19 TGTGCCAGTAGTAGCAGACAGACTAGCACAGATACGCAGTATTTT CASSSRQTSTDTQYF
NA NA TRBJ1-5 TRBV3-1/TRBV3-2 TGTGCCAGCAGCCAAGATTTACAGGCTAATCAGCCCCAGCATTTT CASSQDLQANQPQHF
NA NA TRBJ2-3 TRBV11-1 TGTGCCAGCAGCTTAGGTAATCGAGCAACAGATACGCAGTATTTT CASSLGNRATDTQYF
NA NA TRBJ1-2 TRBV5-6 TGTGCCAGCAGCTTAAACAGGAAGAACTATGGCTACACCTTC CASSLNRKNYGYTF
NA TRBD2 TRBJ2-3 TRBV2 TGTGCCAGCGCCGGGCAGCGGGGGTGGGCAGATACGCAGTATTTT CASAGQRGWADTQYF
few TRBD1 TRBJ1-2 TRBV4-1 TGCGCCAGCAGCCAACAGACAGGGTTGGTGTACACCTTC CASSQQTGLVYTF
NA NA TRBJ1-2 TRBV29-1 TGCAGCGCGGCCCCCGGACAGCTCAACTATGGCTACACCTTC CSAAPGQLNYGYTF
NA NA TRBJ1-3 TRBV15 TGTGCCACCAGCAGAGCGGGGACTGGAAACACCATATATTTT CATSRAGTGNTIYF
NA NA TRBJ1-1 TRBV15 TGTGCCGCCGACGACGGGGGGGGAGTGAACACTGAAGCTTTCTTT CAADDGGGVNTEAFF
NA NA TRBJ1-5 TRBV27 TGTGCCAGCAGTTTCTTTGGGGGGGGCGCGTTTCAGCCCCAGCATTTT CASSFFGGGAFQPQHF
few NA TRBJ2-1 TRBV24-1 TGTGCCACCAGTGATTCGACGGCTAGCTCCTACAATGAGCAGTTCTTC CATSDSTASSYNEQFF
NA TRBD1 TRBJ1-2 TRBV5-1 TGCGCCAGCAGCTTGGCTGCGGGACAGGGATTTTACACCTTC CASSLAAGQGFYTF
NA TRBD2 TRBJ2-1 TRBV30 TGTGCCTGGAATACACCCGGGACTAACAATGAGCAGTTCTTC CAWNTPGTNNEQFF
once NA TRBJ1-1 TRBV3-1/TRBV3-2 TGTGCCAGCAGCTATAGGGGAGGGGGTGAAGCTTTCTTT CASSYRGGGEAFF
NA TRBD1 TRBJ1-2 TRBV28 TGTGCCAGTAAGCGACAGGGATCCTATGGCTACACCTTC CASKRQGSYGYTF
NA TRBD2 TRBJ2-5 TRBV27 TGTGCCAGCAGCCGTTCTAGCGGAGTGTACCAAGAGACCCAGTACTTC CASSRSSGVYQETQYF
NA TRBD1 TRBJ1-6 TRBV11-2 TGTGCCAGCAGCTTAATCTCCGGGACAGCGGATTCACCCCTCCACTTT CASSLISGTADSPLHF
NA NA TRBJ1-4 TRBV11-2 TGTGCCAGCAGCTTGAAGGGGTATGGGGCAGAGGAAAAACTGTTTTTT CASSLKGYGAEEKLFF
few NA TRBJ1-1 TRBV6-5 TGTGCCAGCAGACCCCTCTCGGGGTTTGACACTGAAGCTTTCTTT CASRPLSGFDTEAFF
NA NA TRBJ1-2 TRBV24-1 TGTGCCACCAGTGATTCCGATTTGACAGCTAACTATGGCTACACCTTC CATSDSDLTANYGYTF
NA NA TRBJ1-1 TRBV3-1/TRBV3-2 TGTGCCAGCAGCCCACGTGGCAGGGTGAACACTGAAGCTTTCTTT CASSPRGRVNTEAFF
NA NA TRBJ1-2 TRBV3-1/TRBV3-2 TGTGCCAGCAGCCAAGAAGCCACCTTTCTTGGCTACACCTTC CASSQEATFLGYTF
NA TRBD1 TRBJ1-2 TRBV3-1/TRBV3-2 TGTGCCAGCAGCCAAACCCTAAACAGGGGGGGATATGGCTACACCTTC CASSQTLNRGGYGYTF
NA TRBD2 TRBJ2-3 TRBV7-2 TGTGCCAGCAGCTCCCCGGGACTAGCGGGGGAAGACCCCACAGATACGCAGTATTTT CASSSPGLAGEDPTDTQYF
once NA TRBJ1-2 TRBV7-6 TGTGCCAGCAGCACCGAGGCGGGGGGAGGCTACACCTTC CASSTEAGGGYTF
NA NA TRBJ1-2 TRBV10-2 TGCGCCAGTGGGGAGGGAGATGGCTACACCTTC CASGEGDGYTF
NA TRBD1 TRBJ1-2 TRBV6-5 TGTGCCAGCAGGACAGGGGGCGCGGCAGAAGGCTACACCTTC CASRTGGAAEGYTF
NA TRBD1 TRBJ2-1 TRBV27 TGTGCCAGCAGTTCGCTTACCGGGACAGGGGCCAATGAGCAGTTCTTC CASSSLTGTGANEQFF
NA NA TRBJ2-3 TRBV9 TGTGCCAGCAGCGGAGGAGGGGGCACGCAGTATTTT CASSGGGGTQYF
NA NA TRBJ2-3 TRBV19 TGTGCCAGTAGTATAAGAAGCGGAACTAGCACAGATACGCAGTATTTT CASSIRSGTSTDTQYF
NA TRBD2 TRBJ2-3 TRBV15 TGTGCCACCAGCAGGGTTCGGCGGGGACTACTTCTTCCCGTCTTCACAGATACGCAGTATTTT CATSRVRRGLLLPVFTDTQYF
NA NA TRBJ1-1 TRBV7-3 TGTGCCAGCAGCTTCCAGAAGAACACTGAAGCTTTCTTT CASSFQKNTEAFF
NA NA TRBJ1-6 TRBV3-1/TRBV3-2 TGTGCCAGCAGCCAAGGACAGGTGGGTGAAAAAAATTCACCCCTCCACTTT CASSQGQVGEKNSPLHF
once NA TRBJ1-1 TRBV10-3 TGTGCCATCAGTGAGTCAATAATCGGGGGGCGAGAAGGTAACACTGAAGCTTTCTTT CAISESIIGGREGNTEAFF
NA TRBD1 TRBJ1-4 TRBV6-5 TGTGCCAGCAGGGGACAGGCCAATGAAAAACTGTTTTTT CASRGQANEKLFF
NA TRBD1 TRBJ1-5 TRBV30 TGTGCCTGGAGGAAGGGGACAGGGGGGAGGCCCCAGCATTTT CAWRKGTGGRPQHF
once NA TRBJ1-3 TRBV3-1/TRBV3-2 TGTGCCAGCAGCCGGGGGCAGGGAAACACCATATATTTT CASSRGQGNTIYF
NA NA TRBJ1-6 TRBV19 TGTGCCAGTAGTCGAAACTCGGAGGGGAATTCACCCCTCCACTTT CASSRNSEGNSPLHF
NA TRBD1 TRBJ1-6 TRBV4-1 TGCGCCAGCAGCCAAGATAGGGGACAGGTTAAATCACCCCTCCACTTT CASSQDRGQVKSPLHF
NA NA TRBJ1-2 TRBV27 TGTGCCAGCAGTCAGAGGAGTTCTAACTATGGCTACACCTTC CASSQRSSNYGYTF
NA TRBD1 TRBJ1-2 TRBV4-1 TGCGCCAGCAGCCAAGATCTCCCAGGGGGCGGCTATGGCTACACCTTC CASSQDLPGGGYGYTF
NA NA TRBJ1-5 TRBV19 TGTGCCAGTAGTATGGTCGCAGGTGCGAATCAGCCCCAGCATTTT CASSMVAGANQPQHF
NA TRBD1 TRBJ1-2 TRBV6-1 TGTGCCAGCAGAGTGGGACAGGGGTACTATGGCTACACCTTC CASRVGQGYYGYTF
NA TRBD1 TRBJ2-1 TRBV5-4 TGTGCCAGCAGGATGACAGGGGGCGATGAGCAGTTCTTC CASRMTGGDEQFF